One sample yielded the 3 T cell receptor beta chains listed below, sequenced in a study of response to subunit inactivated influenza vaccine. TCRdb itself ran the RT-PCR reads through MiXCR, one entry per CDR3 protein. The table records 860,000 or so distinct CDR3 sequences, 21% of them present only once. This material consisted of PBMCs from blood, taken 5 to 6 days after vaccination. The receptors come from a man aged 50 to 60 who received an inactivated influenza vaccine.

The chain has TRBV5-1 and TRBJ2-2, with 7 bases identical to TRBD2. Germline CDR1 reads SGHRS; CDR2 reads YFSETQ. V lost 4 bases and J lost 7; bases outside the gene matches: 10. The CDR3 runs 15 residues. CDR3 bases: TGCGCCAGCAGCCTTTGGACTAGTTCTAACGGGGAGCTGTTTTTT. This encodes CASSLWTSSNGELFF.

This clonotype was detected a few times. The chain uses TRBV20-1 and TRBJ2-1; tentatively, D is TRBD1 or TRBD2 (5 bases each). The germline V gene has CDR1 DFQATT and CDR2 SNEGSKA (reference sequence). This CDR3 has 16 residues. V was clipped by 1 base and J by 9 bases, with 22 bases between them. The CDR3 DNA follows: TGCAGTGCTAGAGCAAACACGGGACCACCCTCTGGTGAGCAGTTCTTC. This encodes CSARANTGPPSGEQFF.

The chain links TRBV2 to TRBJ2-1; 10 bases fit TRBD1. Germline CDR1 and CDR2: SNHLY and FYNNEI. J lost 8 bases, V lost 3 bases, and 4 bases had no gene match. The CDR3 sequence is 14 residues long. CDR3 region: CASSDRTGGDEQFF. DNA of the CDR3: TGTGCCAGCAGTGACAGGACAGGGGGTGATGAGCAGTTCTTC.